These 9 T cell receptor beta chains came from one sample sequenced in a study of T cell repertoires in cytomegalovirus infection. TCRdb ran MiXCR on the reads and lists one entry per CDR3 protein. The sample contains hundreds of thousands of distinct CDR3 sequences, roughly 26% of which appear only once. Sequenced material: CD8+ T cells from PBMCs. The receptor source for this set is a human donor in good health (CMV status not recorded). Some clones in this sample may be carry-over from other donors' samples.

This clonotype turned up a few times. V is TRBV7-9 and J is TRBJ1-2; no reliable D call. The V gene lost 7 bases and the J gene lost 3 bases, with 12 bases spanning the gap. The CDR3 length is 13 residues. CDR1 SEHNR and CDR2 FQNEAQ come from the germline V gene (reference sequence). The CDR3 loop is CASKEEEDYGYTF. The CDR3 DNA follows: TGTGCCAGCAAGGAAGAGGAGGACTATGGCTACACCTTC.

This clonotype occurred many times. This chain joins TRBV11-1 and TRBJ1-6, with 7 positions matching TRBD1. Trimming at V came to 2 bases and at J to 7 bases, leaving 5 bases not matched to a gene. The CDR3 covers 15 residues. Germline CDR1 reads SGHAT; CDR2 reads FQDESV (reference sequence). The CDR3 is CASSLIGTENSPLHF. In DNA form, the CDR3 reads TGTGCCAGCAGCTTAATCGGGACAGAGAATTCACCCCTCCACTTT.

V gene TRBV27 combines with J gene TRBJ2-7; TRBD1 or TRBD2 may be the D gene (6 bases each). Trimming took 3 bases from V and 1 from J, leaving 10 bases between them. Per the germline V gene, CDR1 is MNHEY and CDR2 is SMNVEV (reference sequence). The CDR3 spans 14 residues. The CDR3 sequence is CASSFSGASYEQYV. The CDR3 DNA sequence: TGTGCCAGCAGTTTTTCGGGGGCTTCCTACGAGCAGTACGTC.

This chain connects TRBV7-9 to TRBJ2-2; tentative D call: TRBD1 (5 bases). The CDR3 consists of 14 residues. The germline V gene has CDR1 SEHNR and CDR2 FQNEAQ (reference sequence). The V and J ends lost 8 bases and 5 bases respectively, with 15 bases between them. CDR3 coding DNA: TGTGCCAGCCTGCAGACAGCGTGGACCGGGGAGCTGTTTTTT. Translated: CASLQTAWTGELFF.

This clonotype was detected once. A much larger clonotype is one base distant, so this may be a read error. The chain employs TRBV12-3 or TRBV12-4 and TRBJ1-1; D uncertain. V gave up 7 bases and J gave up 10 bases, with 19 bases separating them. The CDR3 is made up of 13 amino acids. The CDR3 DNA is TGTGCCAGCACCTCCCAACGGCGGCTCGGAGCTTTCTTT. Encoded protein: CASTSQRRLGAFF.

This clonotype was detected many times. V and J are TRBV19 and TRBJ1-5; tentatively, D is TRBD1 (6 bases). The CDR3 extends over 14 amino acids. Germline lookup yields CDR1 LNHDA and CDR2 SQIVND (reference sequence). V gave up 2 bases and J gave up 2 bases, with 7 bases separating them. CDR3: CASSIWTGNQPQHF. CDR3 sequence (DNA): TGTGCCAGTAGTATATGGACAGGCAATCAGCCCCAGCATTTT. The variable domain in full, with the rest retrieved from reference TRBV19 and TRBJ1-5, is DGGITQSPKYLFRKEGQNVTLSCEQNLNHDAMYWYRQDPGQGLRLIYYSQIVNDFQKGDIAEGYSVSREKKESFPLTVTSAQKNPTAFYLCASSIWTGNQPQHFGDGTRLSIL.

This clonotype was seen repeatedly, ten times or more. The V gene is TRBV7-6, the J gene TRBJ2-7; the match to TRBD2 covers 12 bases. Germline assignment: CDR1 SGHVS and CDR2 FNYEAQ. Germline trimming cut 5 bases from V and 13 bases from J; bases unmatched to any gene: 12. The CDR3 contains 14 residues. Written as DNA, the CDR3 is TGTGCCAGCAGCCCCCCCGGGCTAGCGGGGGGGCTCTACTTC. This encodes CASSPPGLAGGLYF.

The chain has TRBV29-1 and TRBJ1-1; D gene unclear. The CDR3 sequence is 10 residues long. V dropped 5 bases and J dropped 5 bases, with 6 bases sitting between them. CDR1 and CDR2 from the germline V gene are SQVTM and ANQGSEA. DNA of the CDR3: TGCAGCGTTCTTATTACTGAAGCTTTCTTT. It specifies CSVLITEAFF.

This clonotype was detected many times. The rearrangement joins TRBV7-3 to TRBJ1-1; 9 nucleotides match TRBD1. This CDR3 is 15 amino acids long. Germline-derived CDR1 and CDR2 are SGHTA and FQGTGA. Trimming at V came to 5 bases and at J to 3 bases, leaving 7 bases not matched to a gene. CDR3: CASSAHRGPDTEAFF. For the CDR3, the DNA is TGTGCCAGCAGCGCCCACAGGGGGCCTGACACTGAAGCTTTCTTT.